Listed below are T cell receptor beta chains from one sample, sequenced in a study of cytomegalovirus exposure and HLA in healthy donors. Sequencing used immunoSEQ multiplex PCR; TCRdb keeps in-frame clones, though not all of them. The profile shows 260,000 or so clones, roughly 90% of them singletons. Material: PBMCs. All receptors derive from a woman younger than 30 in good health and CMV-seronegative. CDR3s include the opening cysteine and the closing phenylalanine or tryptophan. The D gene is left open where the match is weak. Expanded clones get a size class; other rows say once, few or many, or leave the size out.

clone_size j_call d_call v_call cdr3_aa cdr3_nt
- TRBJ1-1 - TRBV10-3 CAISDTVNTEAFF TGTGCCATCAGCGACACGGTGAACACTGAAGCTTTCTTT
once TRBJ1-2 - TRBV30 CAWSVSVSGYTF TGTGCCTGGAGTGTATCCGTCTCTGGCTACACCTTC
- TRBJ2-5 - TRBV6-6 CASSYSTGKETQYF TGTGCCAGCAGTTACTCCACGGGTAAAGAGACCCAGTACTTC
- TRBJ1-1 - TRBV27 CASSLSRSNTEAFF TGTGCCAGCAGTTTATCGAGGTCGAACACTGAAGCTTTCTTT
few TRBJ1-2 - TRBV28 CASSLRGNYGYTF TGTGCCAGCAGTTTAAGGGGCAACTATGGCTACACCTTC
- TRBJ2-3 - TRBV7-2 CASETFPGSDF TGTGCCAGCGAGACTTTCCCGGGATCGGATTTT
- TRBJ1-1 TRBD1 TRBV5-1 CASSLVQGVGTEAFF TGCGCCAGCAGCTTGGTCCAGGGGGTGGGAACTGAAGCTTTCTTT
- TRBJ1-2 - TRBV15 CATSDGLGRGAGGYTF TGTGCCACCAGCGACGGCTTAGGGCGGGGGGCGGGTGGCTACACCTTC
- TRBJ2-2 TRBD2 TRBV25-1 CASSGLYGRAIFTGELFF TGTGCCAGCAGTGGGCTTTACGGGAGGGCGATATTTACCGGGGAGCTGTTTTTT
- TRBJ1-1 - TRBV5-1 CASSAQDMNTEAFF TGCGCCAGCAGCGCCCAGGACATGAACACTGAAGCTTTCTTT
- TRBJ2-7 - TRBV29-1 CSARTGNTYEQYF TGCAGCGCCCGAACGGGGAATACCTACGAGCAGTACTTC
- TRBJ1-1 - TRBV14 CASSQVRYTEAFF TGTGCCAGCAGCCAAGTCAGGTATACTGAAGCTTTCTTT
- TRBJ2-5 - TRBV9 CASSVVPGGAGQETQYF TGTGCCAGCAGCGTAGTCCCTGGAGGGGCAGGCCAAGAGACCCAGTACTTC
- TRBJ2-1 TRBD1 TRBV9 CASSAPTGASYNEQFF TGTGCCAGCAGCGCACCGACAGGGGCCTCCTACAATGAGCAGTTCTTC
few TRBJ2-7 TRBD2 TRBV2 CASNGLAGPTYEQYF TGTGCCAGCAACGGGCTAGCGGGACCTACCTACGAGCAGTACTTC
- TRBJ1-1 - TRBV27 CASSTGGGTEAFF TGTGCCAGCAGTACCGGGGGGGGCACTGAAGCTTTCTTT
- TRBJ2-3 TRBD2 TRBV13 CASSKTSGPSTDTQYF TGTGCCAGCAGCAAAACTAGCGGGCCGAGCACAGATACGCAGTATTTT
few TRBJ2-7 - TRBV7-2 CASSLARLAYEQYF TGTGCCAGCAGCTTAGCGCGCCTAGCCTACGAGCAGTACTTC
- TRBJ2-7 TRBD1 TRBV4-1 CASSQEGATGDEQYF TGCGCCAGCAGCCAAGAGGGGGCTACAGGGGACGAGCAGTACTTC
- TRBJ1-1 - TRBV5-6 CASSLGGNTEAFF TGTGCCAGCAGCTTGGGAGGGAACACTGAAGCTTTCTTT
- TRBJ1-2 TRBD1 TRBV28 CASRGQGRNYGYTF TGTGCCAGCAGAGGACAGGGAAGGAACTATGGCTACACCTTC
few TRBJ2-7 - TRBV20-1 CSANRDNGQYF TGCAGTGCTAACCGGGACAATGGGCAGTACTTC
few TRBJ1-1 - TRBV9 CASSANLNTEAFF TGTGCCAGCAGCGCCAATCTGAACACTGAAGCTTTCTTT
- TRBJ2-7 - TRBV7-8 CASSLGQNYEQYF TGTGCCAGCAGCTTAGGACAGAACTACGAGCAGTACTTC
once TRBJ2-7 - TRBV6-4 CASSGAKAMGYEQYF TGTGCCAGCAGTGGGGCAAAGGCCATGGGCTACGAGCAGTACTTC
- TRBJ2-4 TRBD2 TRBV2 CASRARAGGDPAKNIQYF TGTGCCAGCAGGGCCCGAGCGGGGGGAGACCCGGCCAAAAACATTCAGTACTTC
- TRBJ2-1 - TRBV5-1 CASSWYPGNEQFF TGCGCCAGCAGCTGGTACCCGGGCAATGAGCAGTTCTTC
- TRBJ1-4 TRBD1 TRBV27 CASSFSGTGGGYEKLFF TGTGCCAGCAGTTTCTCCGGGACAGGGGGCGGGTATGAAAAACTGTTTTTT
once TRBJ2-1 TRBD2 TRBV27 CASSLGSSGGTRRLFF TGTGCCAGCAGTTTGGGATCTAGCGGGGGGACCCGTAGGTTGTTCTTC
- TRBJ1-2 TRBD1 TRBV11-2 CASSPGTGPYGYTF TGTGCCAGCAGCCCGGGGACAGGGCCCTATGGCTACACCTTC
- TRBJ1-5 - TRBV2 CASQPRGNQPQHF TGTGCCAGCCAACCCAGGGGCAATCAGCCCCAGCATTTT
- TRBJ1-4 - TRBV5-4 CASSPGVDKEKLFF TGTGCCAGCAGCCCGGGGGTCGATAAGGAAAAACTGTTTTTT
- TRBJ1-3 - TRBV5-1 CASGEGVSGNTIYF TGCGCCAGCGGAGAGGGGGTCTCTGGAAACACCATATATTTT
once TRBJ2-7 TRBD1 TRBV9 CASSPRQGPDEQYF TGTGCCAGCAGCCCAAGACAGGGGCCCGACGAGCAGTACTTC
- TRBJ1-1 - TRBV2 CASSFRNTEAFF TGTGCCAGCAGTTTCAGGAACACTGAAGCTTTCTTT
- TRBJ1-1 - TRBV27 CASSWRGEYTEAFF TGTGCCAGCAGTTGGCGGGGTGAATACACTGAAGCTTTCTTT
- TRBJ1-1 - TRBV6-6 CASSRNTEAFF TGTGCCAGCAGCCGTAACACTGAAGCTTTCTTT
- TRBJ2-3 - TRBV28 CASSLAPYTQYF TGTGCCAGCAGTCTAGCTCCCTATACGCAGTATTTT
- TRBJ2-1 - TRBV4-3 CASSQNRLVYNEQFF TGCGCCAGCAGCCAGAACAGGCTGGTCTACAATGAGCAGTTCTTC
once TRBJ2-7 - TRBV14 CASSQGYGSNSYEQYF TGTGCCAGCAGCCAAGGGTACGGGAGTAATTCCTACGAGCAGTACTTC